The entry below describes one TCR beta chain. This entry comes from a study of shared clonotypes between healthy human individuals. V was shortened by 4 bases and J by 9 bases, with 10 bases between the two germline ends. The CDR3 has 12 residues. Per the germline V gene, CDR1 is LNHDA and CDR2 is SQIVND (reference sequence). Method: immunoSEQ multiplex PCR; TCRdb's copy keeps in-frame clones and lacks some. The sample comprises roughly 400,000 clones, around 96% of which are singletons, and around 0.29% rests with the top ten. The sequenced sample was memory CD8+ T cells sorted from blood. Sample subset: CD45RO+ cells pooled with CCR7-negative TemRA cells. V and J are TRBV19 and TRBJ2-4; the D gene could be TRBD1 or TRBD2 (5 bases each). This TCR was recovered from a man under 40 in good health. For the CDR3, the DNA is TGTGCCAGTAGTAATCCAGGGACCATTCAGTACTTC. Translated, it gives CASSNPGTIQYF.